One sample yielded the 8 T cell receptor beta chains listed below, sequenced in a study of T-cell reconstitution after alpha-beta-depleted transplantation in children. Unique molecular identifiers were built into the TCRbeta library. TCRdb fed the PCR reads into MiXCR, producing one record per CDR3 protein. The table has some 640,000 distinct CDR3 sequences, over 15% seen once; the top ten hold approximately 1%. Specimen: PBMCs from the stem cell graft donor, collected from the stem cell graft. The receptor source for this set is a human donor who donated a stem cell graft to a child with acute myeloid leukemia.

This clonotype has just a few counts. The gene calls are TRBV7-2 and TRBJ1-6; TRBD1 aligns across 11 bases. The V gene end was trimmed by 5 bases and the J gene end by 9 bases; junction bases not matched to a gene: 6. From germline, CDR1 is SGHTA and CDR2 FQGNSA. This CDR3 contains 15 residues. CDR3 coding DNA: TGTGCCAGCAGCCGCGGGACAGGGGGGATTTCACCCCTCCACTTT. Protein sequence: CASSRGTGGISPLHF.

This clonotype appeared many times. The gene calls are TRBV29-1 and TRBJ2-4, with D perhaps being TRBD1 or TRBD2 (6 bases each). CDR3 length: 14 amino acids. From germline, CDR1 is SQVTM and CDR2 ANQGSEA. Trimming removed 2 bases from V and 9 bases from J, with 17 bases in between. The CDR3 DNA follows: TGCAGCGTTGAACCCACCCGGGGGCAGGGCATTCAGTACTTC. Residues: CSVEPTRGQGIQYF.

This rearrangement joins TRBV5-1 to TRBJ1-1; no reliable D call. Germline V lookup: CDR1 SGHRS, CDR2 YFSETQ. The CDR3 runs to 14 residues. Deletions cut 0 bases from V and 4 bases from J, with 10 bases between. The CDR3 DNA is TGCGCCAGCAGCTTGGTACCTTGTTGCACTGAAGCTTTCTTT. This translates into CASSLVPCCTEAFF.

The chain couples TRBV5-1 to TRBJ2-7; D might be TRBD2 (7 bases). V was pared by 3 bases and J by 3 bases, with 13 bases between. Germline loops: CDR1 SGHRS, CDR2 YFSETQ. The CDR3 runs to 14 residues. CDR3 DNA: TGCGCCAGCAGCTGGGGAGGGGGGGACTACGAGCAGTACTTC. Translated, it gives CASSWGGGDYEQYF.

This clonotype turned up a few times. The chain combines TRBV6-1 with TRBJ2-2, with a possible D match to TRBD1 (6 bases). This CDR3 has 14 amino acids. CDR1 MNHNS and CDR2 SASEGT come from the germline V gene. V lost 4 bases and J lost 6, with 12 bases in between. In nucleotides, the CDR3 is TGTGCCAGCAGTGGCCATACAGGGCCCGGGGAGCTGTTTTTT. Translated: CASSGHTGPGELFF.

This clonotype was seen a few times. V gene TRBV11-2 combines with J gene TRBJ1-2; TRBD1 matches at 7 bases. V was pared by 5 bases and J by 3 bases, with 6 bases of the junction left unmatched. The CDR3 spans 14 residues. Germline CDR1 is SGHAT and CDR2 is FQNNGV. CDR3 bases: TGTGCCAGCAGCGCCGCCGGGACAGACTATGGCTACACCTTC. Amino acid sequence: CASSAAGTDYGYTF.

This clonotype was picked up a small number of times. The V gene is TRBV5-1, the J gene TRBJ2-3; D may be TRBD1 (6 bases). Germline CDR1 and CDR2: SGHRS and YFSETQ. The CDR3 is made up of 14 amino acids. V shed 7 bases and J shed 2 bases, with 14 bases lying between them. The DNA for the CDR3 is TGCGCCAGCGGCAAGGACAGCCCCACAGATACGCAGTATTTT. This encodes CASGKDSPTDTQYF. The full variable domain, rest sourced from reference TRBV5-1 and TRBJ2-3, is KAGVTQTPRYLIKTRGQQVTLSCSPISGHRSVSWYQQTPGQGLQFLFEYFSETQRNKGNFPGRFSGRQFSNSRSEMNVSTLELGDSALYLCASGKDSPTDTQYFGPGTRLTVL.

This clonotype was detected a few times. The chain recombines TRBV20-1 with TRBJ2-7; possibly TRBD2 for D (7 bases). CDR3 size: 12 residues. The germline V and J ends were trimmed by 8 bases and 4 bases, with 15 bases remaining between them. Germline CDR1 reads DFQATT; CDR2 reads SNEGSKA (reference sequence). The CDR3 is CSLRRGGYEQYF. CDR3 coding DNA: TGCAGTCTTCGTAGGGGGGGATACGAGCAGTACTTC.